Presented here are 23 T cell receptor beta chains from one specimen sequenced in a study of regulatory T cells in long-lasting Graves disease. Combining iRepertoire HTBI primers with Arm-PCR of CDR3 regions, the authors built TCR beta libraries. TCRdb reanalysed the multiplex PCR reads using MiXCR and keeps one entry per CDR3 protein. The table records around 400,000 distinct CDR3 sequences, 12% of them present only once. Time point described: newly diagnosed GD, antithyroid drugs for less than 3 months. Construction of the TCR library relied on RNA isolated from PBMCs. This same sample was also taken into another study, of T cells in Graves' hyperthyroidism and ophthalmopathy.

Sequenced material: peripheral blood mononuclear cells (PBMCs), taken at new diagnosis, from a patient treated with antithyroid drugs. The receptors were sampled from a woman between 18 and 29 years old with Graves disease.

This clonotype was seen at least ten times. V is TRBV6-5 and J is TRBJ1-1; D is possibly TRBD1 (5 bases). Trimming took 2 bases from V and 3 from J, leaving 19 bases between them. The CDR3 covers 17 residues. The germline CDR1 and CDR2 sequences are MNHEY and SVGAGI. The CDR3 DNA reads TGTGCCAGCAGTTACGTTTTTCGGAGGGGAACATACACTGAAGCTTTCTTT. Translated: CASSYVFRRGTYTEAFF.

To note about this clonotype: This could be a read error, since a much larger clone is one nucleotide away. CDR3 protein: CASSQSDRGIGEQFF. CDR3 nucleotides: TGTGCCAGCAGCCAGTCGGACAGGGGAATCGGCGAGCAGTTCTTC. The chain couples TRBV7-9 to TRBJ2-1; TRBD1 aligns across 9 bases. Trimming at V came to 5 bases and at J to 10 bases, leaving 12 bases not matched to a gene. There are 15 residues in the CDR3. Germline V lookup: CDR1 SEHNR, CDR2 FQNEAQ (reference sequence).

This clonotype was seen ten or more times. V gene TRBV28 combines with J gene TRBJ2-1, with D possibly matching TRBD2 (5 bases). Germline values: CDR1 MDHEN, CDR2 SYDVKM. This CDR3 has 15 amino acids. Between the trimmed V and J ends, which lost 4 bases and 5 bases, there was a span of 15 bases. The CDR3 spells CASSSGGLADNEQFF. The CDR3 DNA reads TGTGCCAGCAGTTCCGGCGGACTCGCCGACAATGAGCAGTTCTTC.

This clonotype was seen only a few times. V usage is TRBV7-9 and J usage is TRBJ1-2, with D unclear. Germline values: CDR1 SEHNR, CDR2 FQNEAQ (reference sequence). This CDR3 spans 16 amino acids. V was pared by 5 bases and J by 0 bases, with 16 bases between. Written as DNA, the CDR3 is TGTGCCAGCAGCGCCCGACTAGGGCCCTCTAACTATGGCTACACCTTC. Translation gives CASSARLGPSNYGYTF.

The rearrangement joins TRBV6-1 to TRBJ2-1; 7 nucleotides line up with TRBD2. Germline V gives CDR1 MNHNS, CDR2 SASEGT. V lost 3 bases and J lost 5; bases outside the gene matches: 10. This CDR3 region has 16 residues. Here the CDR3 reads CASSDPTGEGHNEQFF. DNA of the CDR3: TGTGCCAGCAGTGACCCCACGGGGGAGGGCCACAATGAGCAGTTCTTC.

This chain uses TRBV13 with TRBJ1-2; D gene uncertain. Trimming removed 0 bases from V and 6 bases from J, with 11 bases in between. CDR3 length: 14 residues. Per the germline V gene, CDR1 is PRHDT and CDR2 is FYEKMQ (reference sequence). In nucleotides, the CDR3 is TGTGCCAGCAGCTTAGGGGTATCGGGAAATGGCTACACCTTC. Translation gives CASSLGVSGNGYTF. The variable domain in full, completed from reference TRBV13 and TRBJ1-2, reads AAGVIQSPRHLIKEKRETATLKCYPIPRHDTVYWYQQGPGQDPQFLISFYEKMQSDKGSIPDRFSAQQFSDYHSELNMSSLELGDSALYFCASSLGVSGNGYTFGSGTRLTVV.

This clonotype appeared many times. The chain recombines TRBV5-6 with TRBJ1-5, with TRBD1 as a possible D gene (5 bases). CDR3 length: 14 amino acids. Trimming pared 3 bases from V and 1 base from J, leaving 8 bases between. Germline V gene lookup returns CDR1 SGHDT and CDR2 YYEEEE. The CDR3 DNA follows: TGTGCCAGCAGCTGGTGGGGCAGCAATCAGCCCCAGCATTTT. It specifies CASSWWGSNQPQHF.

V is TRBV9 and J is TRBJ2-7, with 10 nucleotides matching TRBD1. This CDR3 contains 16 residues. Germline V CDR1 and CDR2: SGDLS, YYNGEE. After removal of 2 bases from V and 2 bases from J, the junction contained 7 bases not matched to a gene. CDR3 nucleotides: TGTGCCAGCAGCGTGGACCCGGGACAGGGGACCTACGAGCAGTACTTC. Its translation: CASSVDPGQGTYEQYF.

Many counts were recorded for this clonotype. The gene calls are TRBV28 and TRBJ2-1; a weak D match, TRBD2 (6 bases). V was trimmed by 2 bases and J by 7 bases, leaving 27 bases between them. Germline V lookup: CDR1 MDHEN, CDR2 SYDVKM. The CDR3 runs 19 residues. As DNA, the CDR3 is TGTGCCAGCAGTTTACCCCCAACGCGGGCGCGGGGTTTGGGGAATGAGCAGTTCTTC. Translation: CASSLPPTRARGLGNEQFF. Full variable domain (remainder filled in from reference TRBV28 and TRBJ2-1): DVKVTQSSRYLVKRTGEKVFLECVQDMDHENMFWYRQDPGLGLRLIYFSYDVKMKEKGDIPEGYSVSREKKERFSLILESASTNQTSMYLCASSLPPTRARGLGNEQFFGPGTRLTVL.

This clonotype has at least ten counts. The J gene is TRBJ2-1, the V gene TRBV12-3 or TRBV12-4; tentative D call: TRBD1 (6 bases). The CDR3 is 15 amino acids. The germline V and J ends were trimmed by 7 bases and 3 bases, with 16 bases remaining between them. The DNA for the CDR3 is TGTGCCAGCAAACAGGGTGAAGGCTTCTACAATGAGCAGTTCTTC. This gives the protein CASKQGEGFYNEQFF.

The table lists this clonotype with a few counts. V and J are TRBV6-1 and TRBJ2-5; 7 bases are a match to TRBD1. The junction had 4 bases not matched to a gene; V was cut back by 5 bases and J by 1 base. Germline-derived CDR1 and CDR2 are MNHNS and SASEGT. This CDR3 contains 14 residues. CDR3 DNA: TGTGCCAGCAGTCTACAGGGGCCCCAAGAGACCCAGTACTTC. Amino acid sequence: CASSLQGPQETQYF.

In this sample, this clonotype turned up many times. The chain combines TRBV7-2 with TRBJ2-1; D is undetermined. The germline gives CDR1 SGHTA, CDR2 FQGNSA. The CDR3 covers 12 residues. Trimming shortened V by 6 bases and J by 7 bases, and 10 bases separated the two germline ends. The CDR3 DNA follows: TGTGCCAGCAGGATACCGTTGAATGAGCAGTTCTTC. Its translation is CASRIPLNEQFF.

The chain has TRBV7-2 and TRBJ2-3; TRBD2 agrees at 9 bases. After removal of 10 bases from V and 6 bases from J, the junction contained 14 bases not matched to a gene. CDR3 length: 15 amino acids. Per germline, CDR1 SGHTA and CDR2 FQGNSA. In DNA, the CDR3 is TGTGCCACCGACTCCATAGCGGGAGTAAGGGATACGCAGTATTTT. The encoded protein is CATDSIAGVRDTQYF.

This clonotype was counted at least ten times. CDR3 sequence reads: CASSLPRSRNRQGQGNEQFF. DNA of the CDR3: TGTGCCAGCAGTTTACCACGGTCACGGAACCGACAGGGACAGGGCAATGAGCAGTTCTTC. The chain uses TRBV28 and TRBJ2-1; 9 bases map to TRBD1. The V segment lost 2 bases and the J segment 6 bases; nucleotides outside the gene matches: 20. The germline gives CDR1 MDHEN, CDR2 SYDVKM. This CDR3 has 20 amino acids.

This chain connects TRBV7-6 to TRBJ2-5; D is possibly TRBD1 (6 bases). Germline CDR1 is SGHVS and CDR2 is FNYEAQ. There are 16 residues in the CDR3. Trimming took 5 bases from V and 5 from J, leaving 21 bases between them. The CDR3 DNA reads as TGTGCCAGCAGCCCAGGGGAAGGGGAGTTTAGGGAGACCCAGTACTTC. Amino acids: CASSPGEGEFRETQYF.

This clonotype was counted only a few times. The gene calls are TRBV11-1 and TRBJ2-7; 14 bases agree with TRBD2. V lost 5 bases to trimming and J lost 1 base; unmatched junction nucleotides: 4. This CDR3 comprises 16 residues. Germline V gene sequence: CDR1 SGHAT, CDR2 FQDESV (reference sequence). The CDR3 loop reads CASSQGLAGASYEQYV. The CDR3 nucleotides are TGTGCCAGCAGCCAGGGACTAGCGGGGGCATCCTACGAGCAGTACGTC.

This clonotype showed up just a few times. This chain joins TRBV11-1 and TRBJ2-1; D not resolved. V was shortened by 1 base and J by 2 bases, with 6 bases between the two germline ends. Per the germline V gene, CDR1 is SGHAT and CDR2 is FQDESV (reference sequence). The CDR3 spans 14 residues. The CDR3: CASSLDPAYNEQFF. The CDR3 nucleotides are TGTGCCAGCAGCTTAGATCCTGCCTACAATGAGCAGTTCTTC.

This clonotype was seen at least ten times. The chain couples TRBV5-5 to TRBJ1-2, with a weak D call TRBD1 (6 bases). Germline V gene sequence: CDR1 SGHKS, CDR2 YYEKEE (reference sequence). The CDR3 contains 16 residues. V lost 0 bases and J lost 4, with 16 bases in between. CDR3 in DNA: TGTGCCAGCAGCTTGGGGACGGGGGCGCAGCTCTATGGCTACACCTTC. Protein sequence: CASSLGTGAQLYGYTF.

This clonotype was recorded a few times. The rearrangement links TRBV7-6 to TRBJ1-6, with 8 bases fitting TRBD1. The germline V gene encodes CDR1 SGHVS and CDR2 FNYEAQ. V shed 2 bases, J shed 7 bases, and the junction held 13 bases outside the gene matches. The CDR3 consists of 18 residues. CDR3 region: CASSLFPGQGNFNSPLHF. Here the CDR3 DNA reads TGTGCCAGCAGCTTATTTCCCGGACAGGGTAACTTCAATTCACCCCTCCACTTT.

V gene TRBV29-1 combines with J gene TRBJ1-2; TRBD1 might be the D (5 bases). The CDR3 is 14 residues long. The ends were cut back, 3 bases at V and 0 bases at J, with 11 bases in the middle. CDR1 and CDR2 from the germline V gene are SQVTM and ANQGSEA. CDR3 coding DNA: TGCAGCGTTGATAGGACACCTACTAACTATGGCTACACCTTC. It specifies CSVDRTPTNYGYTF.

This clonotype was counted only a few times. V is TRBV4-2 and J is TRBJ2-3, with 9 bases aligning to TRBD2. V gave up 1 base and J gave up 3 bases; unmatched junction bases: 5. In germline, CDR1 is LGHNA, CDR2 YNFKEQ. This CDR3 is built from 16 residues. The CDR3 region is CASSQAAGGGTDTQYF. The CDR3 DNA reads TGTGCCAGCAGCCAAGCCGCGGGAGGGGGGACAGATACGCAGTATTTT.

This clonotype was picked up a small number of times. The rearrangement joins TRBV19 to TRBJ2-7; TRBD1 aligns across 11 bases. The CDR3 runs 14 residues. CDR1 LNHDA and CDR2 SQIVND come from the germline V gene (reference sequence). The V segment lost 5 bases and the J segment 6 bases; nucleotides outside the gene matches: 6. The DNA of the CDR3 is TGTGCCAGTAGTCCTGGGACAGGGGGATTCGAGCAGTACTTC. This sequence encodes CASSPGTGGFEQYF.

This clonotype appeared a few times. The gene calls are TRBV29-1 and TRBJ2-1, with a possible D match to TRBD1 (6 bases). Trimming removed 5 bases from V and 7 bases from J, with 21 bases in between. The CDR3 length is 15 residues. CDR1 is SQVTM, CDR2 ANQGSEA, per germline. In DNA, the CDR3 is TGCAGCGTTCGTTTAGGACAGCCTGTCCTTAATGAGCAGTTCTTC. It codes for CSVRLGQPVLNEQFF.